Listed below are T cell receptor beta chains from one sample, sequenced in a study of cytomegalovirus exposure and HLA in healthy donors. Some clones are missing from TCRdb's copy, which holds only in-frame ones; the method was immunoSEQ multiplex PCR. The table lists 130,000 to 150,000 clones, over 60% of them singletons. The sample was PBMCs. The receptors originated from a male donor in good health and CMV-seropositive. Both conserved end residues are part of each CDR3. Each record gives: clone size, J gene, D gene, V gene, CDR3 DNA, CDR3 protein. D genes are given only for firm matches. Part of the rows lack a size; the others show once, few, many or a class for expanded clones.

size: .
J: TRBJ2-7
D: .
V: TRBV28
DNA: TGTGCCAGCAATCCCCGACAGCGTGTGTACGAGCAGTACTTC
CDR3: CASNPRQRVYEQYF

size: .
J: TRBJ1-5
D: .
V: TRBV5-6
DNA: TGTGCCAGCAGCTTGGCCTCGGGGAGACAGCCCCAGCATTTT
CDR3: CASSLASGRQPQHF

size: .
J: TRBJ1-1
D: .
V: TRBV27
DNA: TGTGCCAGCCGCTGGACAGAGAACACTGAAGCTTTCTTT
CDR3: CASRWTENTEAFF

size: .
J: TRBJ1-5
D: TRBD1
V: TRBV7-9
DNA: TGTGCCAGCAGCTTAGGGACAGGGAGGCAGCCCCAGCATTTT
CDR3: CASSLGTGRQPQHF

size: .
J: TRBJ1-2
D: .
V: TRBV10-3
DNA: TGTGCCATCAGTGAGGATGGCAGGGGCTATGGCTACACCTTC
CDR3: CAISEDGRGYGYTF

size: .
J: TRBJ2-7
D: .
V: TRBV5-8
DNA: TGTGCCAGCAGCTCAAGGGGCGGGGCCCCCGGACACGAGCAGTACTTC
CDR3: CASSSRGGAPGHEQYF

size: .
J: TRBJ2-7
D: TRBD1
V: TRBV18
DNA: TGTGCCAGCTCACCATCGACAGGGGGGGGTGACGAGCAGTACTTC
CDR3: CASSPSTGGGDEQYF

size: .
J: TRBJ2-1
D: TRBD2
V: TRBV7-9
DNA: TGTGCCAGCAGCTTGCTAGCGGGGGGGGGCGGTGAGCAGTTCTTC
CDR3: CASSLLAGGGGEQFF

size: few
J: TRBJ2-3
D: TRBD1
V: TRBV5-6
DNA: TGTGCCAGCAGCTTGTGGGGGGACAGGGTAGATACGCAGTATTTT
CDR3: CASSLWGDRVDTQYF

size: .
J: TRBJ2-1
D: .
V: TRBV19
DNA: TGTGCCAGTAAAGTCGGTCTAGACTACAATGAGCAGTTCTTC
CDR3: CASKVGLDYNEQFF